The clone carrying this T cell receptor (beta chain) showed up just a few times. No antigen is known for it. TCRdb reanalysed the 5' RACE reads using MiXCR and keeps one entry per CDR3 protein. This table holds 250,000 or so distinct CDR3 sequences, over 15% found once. V lost 5 bases, J lost 2 bases, and 17 bases lay in between. This CDR3 has 16 amino acids. Germline CDR1 is SEHNR and CDR2 is FQNEAQ (reference sequence). These data belong to a study of CD8 T cells in ankylosing spondylitis. Findings of the study overall: Within peripheral blood, clones linked to disease were CD8+ and relatively rare.

Sequenced input: blood, either unsorted or a sorted T cell fraction (not recorded which). This receptor was identified in a male donor with ankylosing spondylitis or in good health (not recorded which). The chain carries TRBV7-9 and TRBJ2-3; possibly TRBD1 or TRBD2 for D (5 bases each). The chain's CDR3 is CASSLIGREITDTQYF. The CDR3 nucleotides read TGTGCCAGCAGCCTAATCGGCAGGGAGATCACAGATACGCAGTATTTT.